The 29 T cell receptor beta chains below were found in one sample sequenced in a study of shared clonotypes between healthy human individuals. Sequencing was performed with immunoSEQ multiplex PCR; in TCRdb, only in-frame clones are kept and a portion is missing. Of approximately 2.3 million clones listed, approximately 93% are singletons. Specimen: naive CD4+ T cells from PBMCs. The subset denotes: CD45RA+ positively selected. All receptors derive from a young man in good health. Some clones in this sample may be carry-over from other donors' samples.

Written as DNA, the CDR3 is TGTGCCAGCAGCGCCCTGGGGGAGGGGAGGAACGAGCAGTACTTC. The encoded protein is CASSALGEGRNEQYF. The V and J genes are TRBV6-1 and TRBJ2-7, with 7 bases aligning to TRBD2. From germline, CDR1 is MNHNS and CDR2 SASEGT. After removal of 6 bases from V and 5 bases from J, the junction contained 13 bases not matched to a gene. The CDR3 is 15 residues long.

The chain employs TRBV27 and TRBJ2-2; TRBD2 matches at 7 bases. CDR3 size: 14 residues. Trimming at V came to 7 bases and at J to 3 bases, leaving 5 bases not matched to a gene. Germline assignment: CDR1 MNHEY and CDR2 SMNVEV (reference sequence). Here the CDR3 DNA reads TGTGCCAGCAAGTCGCGGGAGTACACCGGGGAGCTGTTTTTT. Protein: CASKSREYTGELFF.

The chain couples TRBV5-1 to TRBJ2-6; D uncertain. The V end lost 0 bases, the J end lost 0 bases, and 13 bases lay between the germline ends. CDR1 SGHRS and CDR2 YFSETQ come from the germline V gene. The CDR3 extends over 18 amino acids. CDR3 region: CASSLVPVEISGANVLTF. As DNA, the CDR3 is TGCGCCAGCAGCTTGGTTCCGGTTGAGATCTCTGGGGCCAACGTCCTGACTTTC.

This clone was recorded only once. The chain combines TRBV5-1 with TRBJ2-3; 8 nucleotides line up with TRBD2. The CDR3 spans 15 residues. CDR1 is SGHRS, CDR2 YFSETQ, per germline. The J segment lost 6 bases and the V segment lost 3 bases, leaving 9 bases of the junction unmatched. CDR3 region: CASSSRGLVPDTQYF. CDR3 sequence (DNA): TGCGCCAGCAGCTCTAGGGGACTAGTTCCGGATACGCAGTATTTT. Full variable domain (rest looked up from reference TRBV5-1 and TRBJ2-3): KAGVTQTPRYLIKTRGQQVTLSCSPISGHRSVSWYQQTPGQGLQFLFEYFSETQRNKGNFPGRFSGRQFSNSRSEMNVSTLELGDSALYLCASSSRGLVPDTQYFGPGTRLTVL.

The V call is TRBV14, the J call TRBJ2-1; tentatively, D is TRBD2 (5 bases). The CDR3 is 15 residues long. Between the trimmed V and J ends, which lost 0 bases and 14 bases, there was a span of 20 bases. Germline CDR1 reads SGHDN; CDR2 reads FVKESK. CDR3 nucleotide sequence: TGTGCCAGCAGCCAAGATGTCGGTCAGGACCGGGATAAGTTCTTC. Its translation is CASSQDVGQDRDKFF.

This clone was detected once. This chain joins TRBV28 and TRBJ2-7; 11 bases fit TRBD2. CDR3 length: 14 residues. Per the germline V gene, CDR1 is MDHEN and CDR2 is SYDVKM. Trimming at V came to 5 bases and at J to 9 bases, leaving 9 bases not matched to a gene. Here the CDR3 reads CASSLTSGKVWQYF. The CDR3 nucleotides read TGTGCCAGCAGTCTGACTAGCGGGAAGGTGTGGCAGTACTTC.

This chain uses TRBV18 with TRBJ2-4; D gene ambiguous. Between the trimmed V and J ends, which lost 3 bases and 13 bases, there was a span of 13 bases. Germline assignment: CDR1 KGHSH and CDR2 LQKENI. The CDR3 extends over 12 amino acids. The CDR3 DNA reads as TGTGCCAGCTCACCTTCTCCGGGCCTACAGTACTTC. Protein product: CASSPSPGLQYF.

About this clone itself: Other DNA sequences in the same sample also yield this CDR3. The genes are TRBV7-3 and TRBJ1-1; D possibly corresponds to TRBD1 (5 bases). V lost 3 bases and J 5 bases, leaving 10 bases between the germline ends. Looked up from germline, CDR1 is SGHTA and CDR2 is FQGTGA. The CDR3 has 13 amino acids. The CDR3 protein is CASSFSQGTEAFF. The CDR3 nucleotides read TGTGCCAGCAGCTTTTCGCAGGGAACTGAAGCTTTCTTT.

The chain combines TRBV6-5 with TRBJ1-1; tentatively, D is TRBD1 (5 bases). The germline V gene encodes CDR1 MNHEY and CDR2 SVGAGI. The CDR3 covers 16 residues. The V gene lost 0 bases and the J gene lost 4 bases, with 15 bases spanning the gap. The CDR3 reads CASSYSAGWGVTEAFF. The CDR3 DNA follows: TGTGCCAGCAGTTACTCTGCGGGCTGGGGGGTCACTGAAGCTTTCTTT.

This clone was seen a single time. This chain links TRBV6-1 with TRBJ1-1; D not certain. The CDR3 has 13 residues. The V gene's germline CDR1 is MNHNS and CDR2 SASEGT. Trimming took off 4 bases at V and 4 bases at J, with 10 bases between the two ends. The CDR3 protein is CASSAGIGTEAFF. The CDR3, as DNA: TGTGCCAGCAGTGCCGGGATAGGCACTGAAGCTTTCTTT.

V is TRBV28 and J is TRBJ1-4; no reliable D call. Trimming took off 4 bases at V and 4 bases at J, with 10 bases between the two ends. The CDR3 loop spans 14 amino acids. CDR1 MDHEN and CDR2 SYDVKM come from the germline V gene. The CDR3 is CASSWSQDNEKLFF. For the CDR3, the DNA is TGTGCCAGCAGTTGGAGCCAGGATAATGAAAAACTGTTTTTT.

On this clone: The same CDR3 can be traced to other DNA sequences in this sample. The V call is TRBV28, the J call TRBJ1-2, with D unresolved. The CDR3 is 13 amino acids. The V end was cut by 3 bases, the J end by 5 bases, with 10 bases between. The germline V gene has CDR1 MDHEN and CDR2 SYDVKM. CDR3 sequence: CASSFRGLYGYTF. The CDR3 nucleotides are TGTGCCAGCAGTTTTCGAGGGTTATATGGCTACACCTTC.

About this clone: The same CDR3 also results from other DNA sequences found in this sample. This chain connects TRBV7-3 to TRBJ2-2, with 10 nucleotides matching TRBD2. The trim removed 5 bases at V and 4 bases at J, leaving 4 bases unmatched. The CDR3 covers 15 residues. CDR1 SGHTA and CDR2 FQGTGA come from the germline V gene. The CDR3 sequence: CASSTGLASTGELFF. For the CDR3, the DNA is TGTGCCAGCAGCACGGGACTAGCGAGCACCGGGGAGCTGTTTTTT.

V is TRBV7-2 and J is TRBJ2-3; 7 bases are a match to TRBD2. Losses at the gene ends were 5 bases for V and 3 bases for J; bases not matched to a gene: 11. This CDR3 comprises 16 residues. Germline V gene lookup returns CDR1 SGHTA and CDR2 FQGNSA. The CDR3 loop reads CASSLVGGMGTDTQYF. For the CDR3, the DNA is TGTGCCAGCAGCCTAGTCGGGGGGATGGGGACAGATACGCAGTATTTT.

The CDR3 DNA sequence: TGTGCCAGCAGTTACGGCGGGAGGGCGGGCGAGCAGTACTTC. Amino acids: CASSYGGRAGEQYF. This chain joins TRBV6-6 and TRBJ2-7; 9 nucleotides agree with TRBD2. This CDR3 region has 14 residues. CDR1 and CDR2 (germline): MNHNY, SVGAGI (reference sequence). The J segment lost 6 bases and the V segment lost 2 bases, leaving 5 bases of the junction unmatched.

The sample holds a few counts of this clone. This sample includes further DNA sequences coding for the same CDR3. The rearrangement links TRBV10-3 to TRBJ2-7; D not resolved. The V gene lost 2 bases and the J gene lost 2 bases, with 4 bases spanning the gap. CDR1 is ENHRY, CDR2 SYGVKD, per germline. The CDR3 runs 12 residues. As DNA, the CDR3 is TGTGCCATCAGTGAGGTACCCTACGAGCAGTACTTC. It specifies CAISEVPYEQYF.

This clone came up once. Other DNA sequences of this sample code for an identical CDR3. The chain couples TRBV6-5 to TRBJ2-3; tentative D call: TRBD2 (5 bases). The CDR3 is 16 amino acids. V lost 0 bases, J lost 0 bases, and 10 bases lay in between. Germline V gene data show CDR1 as MNHEY and CDR2 as SVGAGI. This CDR3 is CASSYSSGASTDTQYF. In DNA, the CDR3 is TGTGCCAGCAGTTACTCAAGCGGAGCTAGCACAGATACGCAGTATTTT.

The chain recombines TRBV9 with TRBJ2-1, with TRBD1 matching 11 bases. The CDR3 sequence is 15 residues long. The J segment lost 6 bases and the V segment lost 3 bases, leaving 5 bases of the junction unmatched. Germline CDR1 is SGDLS and CDR2 is YYNGEE. The CDR3 DNA follows: TGTGCCAGCAGCGCGGACAGGGGGCTTGGCAATGAGCAGTTCTTC. It specifies CASSADRGLGNEQFF.

This sequence joins TRBV4-2 and TRBJ2-1; 8 bases fit TRBD2. CDR1 and CDR2 (germline): LGHNA, YNFKEQ. The CDR3 has 16 residues. The ends lost 0 bases at V and 4 bases at J; junction bases unmatched: 5. CDR3 nucleotide sequence: TGTGCCAGCAGCCAAGATCGGGGGGGGGCATACAATGAGCAGTTCTTC. It encodes CASSQDRGGAYNEQFF.

The chain has TRBV7-2 and TRBJ2-5, with 10 bases fitting TRBD2. CDR3 length: 15 residues. V dropped 7 bases and J dropped 2; count of bases not matched to a gene: 7. Germline-derived CDR1 and CDR2 are SGHTA and FQGNSA. The CDR3 here is CASTPAGGLQETQYF. The DNA for the CDR3 is TGTGCCAGCACCCCAGCGGGAGGGTTACAAGAGACCCAGTACTTC. Using reference TRBV7-2 and TRBJ2-5 for the parts outside the CDR3, the full variable domain is GAGVSQSPSNKVTEKGKDVELRCDPISGHTALYWYRQSLGQGLEFLIYFQGNSAPDKSGLPSDRFSAERTGGSVSTLTIQRTQQEDSAVYLCASTPAGGLQETQYFGPGTRLLVL.

The chain is built from TRBV6-1 and TRBJ1-4; TRBD1 aligns across 7 bases. V was pared by 4 bases and J by 7 bases, with 15 bases of the junction left unmatched. This CDR3 has 17 residues. CDR1 and CDR2 (germline): MNHNS, SASEGT. CDR3: CASSVSAFGTVGEKLFF. Here the CDR3 DNA reads TGTGCCAGCAGTGTCTCTGCGTTTGGGACAGTCGGTGAAAAACTGTTTTTT.

In the case of this clone: The same CDR3 can be traced to other DNA sequences in this sample. This CDR3 reads CASSVTTGTDTQYF. In DNA form, the CDR3 reads TGTGCCAGCAGCGTAACCACAGGGACAGATACGCAGTATTTT. This chain uses TRBV9 with TRBJ2-3; D perhaps matches TRBD1 (6 bases). The CDR3 is 14 residues long. V lost 1 base and J lost 3, with 9 bases in between. Germline V gene sequence: CDR1 SGDLS, CDR2 YYNGEE.

The V call is TRBV6-1, the J call TRBJ1-1, with 9 bases aligning to TRBD1. The germline CDR1 and CDR2 sequences are MNHNS and SASEGT. Trimming took 4 bases from V and 0 from J; bases not matched to a gene: 3. The CDR3 consists of 15 residues. CDR3 sequence: CASSVTGGVNTEAFF. The DNA for the CDR3 is TGTGCCAGCAGTGTTACAGGGGGCGTGAACACTGAAGCTTTCTTT.

V is TRBV7-9 and J is TRBJ2-7, with D possibly being TRBD2 (6 bases). CDR1 is SEHNR and CDR2 is FQNEAQ in the germline V gene (reference sequence). V lost 5 bases and J lost 0, with 11 bases in between. CDR3 length equals 14 residues. CDR3: CASSRQAGSYEQYF. CDR3 DNA sequence: TGTGCCAGCAGCCGACAAGCGGGCTCCTACGAGCAGTACTTC.

The chain couples TRBV7-3 to TRBJ2-1, with D possibly matching TRBD2 (5 bases). Germline CDR1 reads SGHTA; CDR2 reads FQGTGA. The V end lost 1 base, the J end lost 7 bases, and 11 bases lay between the germline ends. The CDR3 runs to 14 residues. The CDR3 is CASSLRGPANEQFF. As DNA, the CDR3 is TGTGCCAGCAGCTTAAGAGGGCCAGCGAATGAGCAGTTCTTC.

The V and J genes are TRBV4-2 and TRBJ2-6, with D hard to call. The germline V gene has CDR1 LGHNA and CDR2 YNFKEQ. The CDR3 runs 14 residues. CDR3 sequence: CAGSVDRGANVLTF. The CDR3 DNA is TGTGCTGGCTCCGTGGACCGCGGGGCCAACGTCCTGACTTTC.

V and J are TRBV9 and TRBJ2-3; 7 bases are shared with TRBD1. The CDR3 runs 15 residues. Per the germline V gene, CDR1 is SGDLS and CDR2 is YYNGEE. After removal of 4 bases from V and 5 bases from J, the junction contained 10 bases not matched to a gene. The CDR3, as DNA: TGTGCCAGCAGCCCTCCGACAGGGACCCGAGATACGCAGTATTTT. This encodes CASSPPTGTRDTQYF.

This rearrangement joins TRBV6-5 to TRBJ1-6, with TRBD1 matching 7 bases. The CDR3 consists of 14 residues. The ends lost 5 bases at V and 8 bases at J; junction bases unmatched: 6. Germline CDR1 reads MNHEY; CDR2 reads SVGAGI. The CDR3 region is CASSRQGRDSPLHF. The CDR3 DNA reads as TGTGCCAGCAGTCGACAGGGAAGGGATTCACCCCTCCACTTT.

This chain links TRBV19 with TRBJ2-6; 7 bases fit TRBD1. Trimming cost V 4 bases and J 4 bases; bases outside gene matches: 13. The CDR3 loop spans 18 amino acids. Germline CDR1 LNHDA, CDR2 SQIVND (reference sequence). The DNA for the CDR3 is TGTGCCAGTAGTAACAGGGGTTCCCATCCTGGCGGGGCCAACGTCCTGACTTTC. Protein: CASSNRGSHPGGANVLTF.